The present T cell receptor (beta chain) was sequenced within a study of cytotoxic CD8 clonotypes in ibrutinib-treated CLL. Study in general: Researchers reported about a dozen relapsed/refractory and about 14 treatment-naive patients, roughly 17 of them IGHV unmutated. The study recorded mean values of 255,043 productive templates and 94,082 productive rearrangements per sample. Study-wide results and limits: On treatment, the uncommon public clonotypes contracted or remained stable. Clonality measured at baseline exceeded age-matched healthy donors, tracking circulating CD8+ T-cell counts.

Note on this clone: The target antigen is unknown.

Germline CDR1 reads LGHNT; CDR2 reads FRNRAP. V shed 5 bases and J 3 bases; nucleotides not matched to a gene: 2. The CDR3 has 13 amino acids. Data came from immunoSEQ multiplex PCR; TCRdb stores just in-frame clones and leaves some out. The table has roughly 180,000 clones, about 72% seen once. The J gene is TRBJ2-5, the V gene TRBV12-5; the match to TRBD1 covers 8 bases. The TCR comes from a human donor with chronic lymphocytic leukemia. Sample: PBMCs, taken after 24 months of ibrutinib treatment. DNA of the CDR3: TGTGCTAGTGGTATGACAGGGGAAGAGACCCAGTACTTC. Protein sequence: CASGMTGEETQYF.